This T cell receptor (beta chain) was recorded in a study of T cell changes during pregnancy in multiple sclerosis. Method: immunoSEQ multiplex PCR; TCRdb's copy keeps in-frame clones and lacks some. Of tens of thousands of clones in the sample, around 92% are singletons; the top ten hold about 0.75%. V was pared by 3 bases and J by 4 bases, with 10 bases between. This CDR3 comprises 14 residues. The germline CDR1 and CDR2 sequences are SGHRS and YFSETQ. The sequencing used CD4+ T cells from peripheral blood mononuclear cells, collected in the third trimester of pregnancy. The rearrangement joins TRBV5-1 to TRBJ1-4, with no clear D. The clonotype originates from a female donor with multiple sclerosis, enrolled in a pregnancy study. DNA of the CDR3: TGCGCCAGCAGCTGGGCGGGGAGTAATGAAAAACTGTTTTTT. The encoded protein is CASSWAGSNEKLFF. Together with reference TRBV5-1 and TRBJ1-4, the CDR3 gives the full variable domain: KAGVTQTPRYLIKTRGQQVTLSCSPISGHRSVSWYQQTPGQGLQFLFEYFSETQRNKGNFPGRFSGRQFSNSRSEMNVSTLELGDSALYLCASSWAGSNEKLFFGSGTQLSVL.